The T cell receptor (beta chain) described here comes from a study of cytomegalovirus exposure and HLA in healthy donors. Germline lookup yields CDR1 LNHDA and CDR2 SQIVND (reference sequence). The CDR3 length is 11 residues. Trimming cost V 5 bases and J 2 bases, with 2 bases left between them. PCR primers comprised 60 Vbeta and 13 Jbeta primers. Assay used: immunoSEQ multiplex PCR; TCRdb lists only in-frame clones, some missing. The sample shows under 130,000 clones, 65% to 75% of them seen only once. The V call is TRBV19, the J call TRBJ2-3; no firm D call. The sequenced sample was PBMCs. The sequence came from a middle-aged man in good health and CMV-seropositive. The DNA of the CDR3 is TGTGCCAGTAGTCACACAGATACGCAGTATTTT. It is translated as CASSHTDTQYF.